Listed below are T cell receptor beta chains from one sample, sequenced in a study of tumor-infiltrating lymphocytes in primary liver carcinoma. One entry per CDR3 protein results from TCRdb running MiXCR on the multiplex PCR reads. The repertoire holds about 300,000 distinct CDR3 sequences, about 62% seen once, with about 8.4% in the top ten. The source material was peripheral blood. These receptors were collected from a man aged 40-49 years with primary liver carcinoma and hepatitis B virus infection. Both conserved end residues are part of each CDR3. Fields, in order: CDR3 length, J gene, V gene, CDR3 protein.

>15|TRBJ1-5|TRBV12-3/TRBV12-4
CASSLKGQVNQPQHF
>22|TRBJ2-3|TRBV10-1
CASICPVTNGQLIDGSADTQYF
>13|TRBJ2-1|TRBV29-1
CRSGLADLNEQFF
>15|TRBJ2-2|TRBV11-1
CANSGRLSNTGELFF
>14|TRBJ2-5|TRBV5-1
CASSGGTPQETQYF
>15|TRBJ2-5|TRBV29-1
CSVEADRGRGDTQYF
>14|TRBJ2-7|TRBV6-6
CASSFTGSSYEQYF
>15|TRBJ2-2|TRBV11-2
CASMGQGAKTGELFF
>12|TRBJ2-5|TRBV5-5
CASSHWGETEYF
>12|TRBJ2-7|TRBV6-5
CTSGHFSYEQYF
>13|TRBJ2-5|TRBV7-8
CATRGGDHETQYF
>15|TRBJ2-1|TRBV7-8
CASSLGAGTYNEQFF
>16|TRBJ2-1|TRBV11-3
CISSSGLAGGGNEQFF
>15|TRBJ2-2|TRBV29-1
CNVGISAAKTGELFF
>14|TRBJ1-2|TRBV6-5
CASSYSRDRHGYIF
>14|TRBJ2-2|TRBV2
CASREASQPGELFF
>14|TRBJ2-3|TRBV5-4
CASSAFPSADTQYF
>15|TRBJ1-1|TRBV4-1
CASSQEGQGIAEAFF
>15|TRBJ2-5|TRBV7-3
CASSLSGDMRETQYF
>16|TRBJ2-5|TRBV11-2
CASRIGTSVVQETQYF
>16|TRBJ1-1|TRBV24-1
CATSGGGGGIDTEAFF
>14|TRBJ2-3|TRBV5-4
CASSRTSSTDTQYF
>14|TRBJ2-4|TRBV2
CASRIRRSIYIQYF
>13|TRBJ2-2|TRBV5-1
CASSFKGAGELFF
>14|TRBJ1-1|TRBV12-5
CASAGDTSNTEAFF
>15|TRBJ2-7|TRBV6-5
CASSYTQDRAYEQYF
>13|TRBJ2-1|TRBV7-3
CASSFRDRGLQFF
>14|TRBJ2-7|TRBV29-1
CSVPARGSSYEQYF
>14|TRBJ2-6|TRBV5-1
CASSARGVANVLTF
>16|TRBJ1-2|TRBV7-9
CVSILLGGRAFNGYTF
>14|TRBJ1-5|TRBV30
CAWSRGQNSQPQHF
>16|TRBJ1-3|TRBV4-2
CASSLGGTGSGNTIYF
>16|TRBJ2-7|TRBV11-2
CASSLAGGPFDYEQYF
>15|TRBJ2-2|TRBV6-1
CASRIQGGGTGELFF
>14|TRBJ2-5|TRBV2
CAGKETGSQETQYF
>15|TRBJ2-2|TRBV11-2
CVSSFEQISTGKLFF
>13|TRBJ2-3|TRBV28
CASSLGQVPTQYF
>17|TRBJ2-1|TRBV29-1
CIVTGFTGFSSYNEQFF
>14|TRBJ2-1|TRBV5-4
CASSLTSGSNERFF
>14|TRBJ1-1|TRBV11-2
CASSLLTANTDAFF
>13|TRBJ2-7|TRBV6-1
CVSNPPESYEQYF
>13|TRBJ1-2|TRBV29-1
CRASQGAENGYTF
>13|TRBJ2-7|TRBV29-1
CSVIGIVDYEQYF
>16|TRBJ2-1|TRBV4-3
CASSQGIQRLNNEQFF
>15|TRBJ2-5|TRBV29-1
CSFMGLAGGIGTQYF
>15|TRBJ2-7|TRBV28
CASSWWTGPDHEQYF
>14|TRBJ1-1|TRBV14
CASSQSQGRTEAFF
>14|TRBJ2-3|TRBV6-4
CASKWTSGMDTQYF
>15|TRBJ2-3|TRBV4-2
CASSQESAGADMQYF
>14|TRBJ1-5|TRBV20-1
CSARRFNSNQPQHF
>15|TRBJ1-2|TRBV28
CASSSPIGGAYGYTF
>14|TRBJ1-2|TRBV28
CASSLGSQNYGYTF
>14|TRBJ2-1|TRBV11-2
CTSSPDRHHNEQFF
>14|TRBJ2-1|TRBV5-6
CASRLGAGDNEQFF